This TCR beta chain was documented in a study of T cells in Graves' hyperthyroidism and ophthalmopathy. CDR1 and CDR2 (germline): MDHEN, SYDVKM. This CDR3 comprises 16 residues. V lost 2 bases to trimming and J lost 7 bases, with 18 bases between them. TCR beta CDR3 sequences were amplified from RNA transcripts. HTBI primers were the set used in a first-round RT-PCR of the TCR CDR3. From the multiplex PCR reads, TCRdb called clonotypes with MiXCR, one entry per CDR3 protein. This sample has some 620,000 distinct CDR3 sequences, with about 17% found just once. In this sample, this clonotype turned up many times.

The V and J genes are TRBV28 and TRBJ1-5; the D is unclear. This sequence was found in a woman under 40 with Graves' hyperthyroidism. The sequenced sample consisted of blood. The CDR3 is CASSLEDWQARQPQHF. Here the CDR3 DNA reads TGTGCCAGCAGTTTAGAAGACTGGCAGGCAAGGCAGCCCCAGCATTTT.